The text below deals with one T cell receptor (beta chain). No antigen is known for it. This record belongs to a study of T-cell memory formation after mild COVID-19. About the study: Across donors, TCR clusters were largely donor specific. Notes on the study in general: Cross-reactive memory appears to have joined, as suggested by some responding clones showing up in pre-infection memory.

The ends lost 4 bases at V and 10 bases at J; junction bases unmatched: 9. Germline CDR1 and CDR2: SGHTA and FQGNSA. This CDR3 is 15 amino acids long. Researchers used 5'RACE with constant-segment primers to make TCR alpha and TCR beta cDNA libraries that carry sample barcodes and UMIs. TCRdb reprocessed the 5' RACE reads with MiXCR, giving one entry per CDR3 protein. The table records about 350,000 distinct CDR3 sequences, about 13% of them present only once. Sequenced material: PBMCs or a T cell subset sorted from them (not recorded which). The clonotype comes from a man aged 18 to 29 who had mild COVID-19 (a few samples of this study predate the infection). Cell type and time point are not known. The V gene is TRBV7-2, the J gene TRBJ2-5, with 13 bases lining up with TRBD2. CDR3 DNA: TGTGCCAGCAGCTCGACTAGCGGGGGGTCCAGTGTCCAGTACTTC. It yields the protein CASSSTSGGSSVQYF.